This is a list of T cell receptor beta chains from one sample in a study of cytomegalovirus exposure and HLA in healthy donors. Assay: immunoSEQ multiplex PCR; the TCRdb copy retains only in-frame clones and omits some. The data contain roughly 150,000 clones, around 80% of them singletons. Sequencing was performed on PBMCs. These receptors were taken from a female donor in good health and CMV-seronegative. CDR3s include the opening cysteine and the closing phenylalanine or tryptophan. A D gene is named only where the DNA matches it firmly. A clone size is listed for some rows: how often the clone was seen (once, few, many), or a class if it is expanded.

d_call j_call v_call clone_size cdr3_nt cdr3_aa
NA TRBJ2-3 TRBV9 few TGTGCCAGCAGCCCCCGACAACACCCCACAGATACGCAGTATTTT CASSPRQHPTDTQYF
TRBD1 TRBJ2-1 TRBV5-1 NA TGCGCCAGCAGCTTTGACAGGGCGAACAATGAGCAGTTCTTC CASSFDRANNEQFF
TRBD1 TRBJ1-5 TRBV4-1 few TGCGCCAGCAGCCGTTCGGACAGGGGGTTTGATCAGCCCCAGCATTTT CASSRSDRGFDQPQHF
TRBD1 TRBJ1-3 TRBV10-3 NA TGTGCCATCAGTGATTTGATGACAGGGGGAAACACCATATATTTT CAISDLMTGGNTIYF
TRBD1 TRBJ2-5 TRBV29-1 once TGCAGCGTGGACAGGGGGCCAAGGGAGACCCAGTACTTC CSVDRGPRETQYF
NA TRBJ2-2 TRBV4-1 NA TGCGCCAGCAGCCGACAGAGGAACACCGGGGAGCTGTTTTTT CASSRQRNTGELFF
NA TRBJ1-4 TRBV4-3 NA TGCGCCAGCAGCCAAGTACATCCTAATGAAAAACTGTTTTTT CASSQVHPNEKLFF
NA TRBJ2-2 TRBV5-1 NA TGCGCCAGCAGCTTTACTACCGGGGGACTCGCGAACACCGGGGAGCTGTTTTTT CASSFTTGGLANTGELFF
NA TRBJ2-2 TRBV15 NA TGTGCCACCAGCGCGCCCGGGACTGACACCGGGGAGCTGTTTTTT CATSAPGTDTGELFF
NA TRBJ1-5 TRBV6-6 NA TGTGCCAGCAGGATGGACAGCACAAGCAATCAGCCCCAGCATTTT CASRMDSTSNQPQHF
NA TRBJ2-7 TRBV18 NA TGTGCCAGCTCCCCTACAGGCTACGAGCAGTACTTC CASSPTGYEQYF
TRBD2 TRBJ2-1 TRBV7-2 NA TGTGCCAGCAGCCCACCCCCCCTAGGGGGACTAGGCTTGAATGAGCAGTTCTTC CASSPPPLGGLGLNEQFF
TRBD1 TRBJ2-7 TRBV6-5 few TGTGCCAGCAGTTACGGCTCGGGACAGACCTACGAGCAGTACTTC CASSYGSGQTYEQYF
NA TRBJ1-5 TRBV18 NA TGTGCCAGCTCACCAGAGGGCCCTGGGCCCCAGCATTTT CASSPEGPGPQHF
TRBD1 TRBJ1-2 TRBV5-4 NA TGTGCCAGCAGCAAGGAACCGACAGGGAACTATGGCTACACCTTC CASSKEPTGNYGYTF
NA TRBJ1-1 TRBV6-1 NA TGTGCCAGCAGGGTGTCGACAGTCATAAACACTGAAGCTTTCTTT CASRVSTVINTEAFF
TRBD1 TRBJ1-2 TRBV28 NA TGTGCCAGCAGCCAAATGACAGGGTCCCCCTATGGCTACACCTTC CASSQMTGSPYGYTF
NA TRBJ1-1 TRBV28 NA TGTGCCAGCAGTTTAGGGGGGACCGGGGGGAACACTGAAGCTTTCTTT CASSLGGTGGNTEAFF
TRBD1 TRBJ1-2 TRBV5-5 NA TGTGCCAGCAGCAATCGACAGGGGGGGGCCTATGGCTACACCTTC CASSNRQGGAYGYTF
NA TRBJ1-5 TRBV21-1 NA TGTGCCAGCAGCACAAGCCTGTATAGCAATCAGCCCCAGCATTTT CASSTSLYSNQPQHF
NA TRBJ2-3 TRBV2 NA TGTGCCAGCAGTGTTGGCGGCCTTAGCACAGATACGCAGTATTTT CASSVGGLSTDTQYF
NA TRBJ1-1 TRBV5-1 NA TGCGCCAGCAGCCCGGGCACCCACAGGGTGGTGAACACTGAAGCTTTCTTT CASSPGTHRVVNTEAFF
NA TRBJ1-1 TRBV5-1 NA TGCGCCAGCAGCCAGGGAGGGCGGAACACTGAAGCTTTCTTT CASSQGGRNTEAFF
TRBD1 TRBJ2-7 TRBV4-1 NA TGCGCCAGCAGCCAGAACCGGGACAGTACACCCTACGAGCAGTACTTC CASSQNRDSTPYEQYF
TRBD2 TRBJ2-1 TRBV6-5 NA TGTGCCAGCAGGGTCGCTAGCGGGCCTTACAATGAGCAGTTCTTC CASRVASGPYNEQFF
TRBD1 TRBJ1-4 TRBV6-1 few TGTGCCAGCAGTGAAGTAGGACAGGGGGCTAGCCGAGGTGAAAAACTGTTTTTT CASSEVGQGASRGEKLFF
TRBD2 TRBJ2-3 TRBV5-1 NA TGCGCCAGCAGCACTAGCGGGAGCGCGCTTAACACAGATACGCAGTATTTT CASSTSGSALNTDTQYF
NA TRBJ2-3 TRBV21-1 NA TGTGCCAGCTCCCCCGGGGGGCTAGCGGGTACAGATACGCAGTATTTT CASSPGGLAGTDTQYF
TRBD2 TRBJ2-7 TRBV11-2 NA TGTGCCAGCAGCTCACCGGGGGGACTGGGGTACGAGCAGTACTTC CASSSPGGLGYEQYF
TRBD2 TRBJ2-3 TRBV2 NA TGTGCCAGCAGTACTAGCGGGAGACAGACGCAGTATTTT CASSTSGRQTQYF
NA TRBJ2-1 TRBV4-3 NA TGCGCCAGCAGCCAAGACTCATCGGGTTCCGGTGAGCAGTTCTTC CASSQDSSGSGEQFF
NA TRBJ2-1 TRBV25-1 many TGTGCCAGCAGAGGGGTTAGCGGCGAGCAGTTCTTC CASRGVSGEQFF
TRBD1 TRBJ2-3 TRBV4-1 NA TGCGCCAGCAGCCAAATCCGGGGTGTCTCGACAGGGAAGCTCGCAGATACGCAGTATTTT CASSQIRGVSTGKLADTQYF
TRBD1 TRBJ2-7 TRBV11-2 NA TGTGCCAGCAGCCTAGACAGGGACTACGAGCAGTACTTC CASSLDRDYEQYF
NA TRBJ1-5 TRBV7-9 NA TGTGCCAGCAGCTCGGACGACAGCGCGTATCAGCCCCAGCATTTT CASSSDDSAYQPQHF
TRBD1 TRBJ2-5 TRBV11-3 NA TGTGCCAGCAGCTCCCTAGGACAGGGCCCAGAGACCCAGTACTTC CASSSLGQGPETQYF
TRBD1 TRBJ1-2 TRBV27 once TGTGCCAGCAGTTTATCGATGGGGACAGGGTCGCTTGGCTACACCTTC CASSLSMGTGSLGYTF
TRBD1 TRBJ1-5 TRBV19 NA TGTGCCAGTAGCCACAGGGGAGCCCAGCATTTT CASSHRGAQHF
NA TRBJ2-2 TRBV7-9 once TGTGCCAGCAGCTTACGTTACTCGGGCACCGGGGAGCTGTTTTTT CASSLRYSGTGELFF
TRBD1 TRBJ2-7 TRBV2 few TGTGCCAGCCAGGACAGGGGGCGAGGAGGGAAAAAGTACTTC CASQDRGRGGKKYF
TRBD1 TRBJ1-4 TRBV28 NA TGTGCCAGCAGTTTTCCCGCAGGGGGAAAACTGTTTTTT CASSFPAGGKLFF
NA TRBJ2-3 TRBV27 NA TGTGCCAGCAGTCACCACCTTAGCGGACGCACAGATACGCAGTATTTT CASSHHLSGRTDTQYF
NA TRBJ1-3 TRBV10-3 NA TGTGCCATCAGTGAGTACCAGAACACCATATATTTT CAISEYQNTIYF
NA TRBJ1-5 TRBV4-2 NA TGTGCCAGCAGCCAAGAATCCCAAGAACGCGCCCAGCCCCAGCATTTT CASSQESQERAQPQHF
NA TRBJ1-4 TRBV7-6 NA TGTGCCAGCAGCTTAGTTGGCCAGAATGAAAAACTGTTTTTT CASSLVGQNEKLFF
TRBD2 TRBJ2-1 TRBV9 NA TGTGCCAGCAGCGTATCAACTGGACGGGAGGGGTACTCCTACAATGAGCAGTTCTTC CASSVSTGREGYSYNEQFF
TRBD1 TRBJ2-7 TRBV7-3 NA TGTGCCAGCAGCTCGGGACAGGGGAACGAGCAGTACTTC CASSSGQGNEQYF
NA TRBJ2-5 TRBV11-1 NA TGTGCCAGCAGCTTAGGTGGTCACTACCAAGAGACCCAGTACTTC CASSLGGHYQETQYF
TRBD1 TRBJ1-1 TRBV2 NA TGTGCCAGCAGGGGGGAACAGGGGTTTTTTGCTGAAGCTTTCTTT CASRGEQGFFAEAFF
NA TRBJ1-5 TRBV19 NA TGTGCCAGTAGCCTCCGGGACACCTATAGCAATCAGCCCCAGCATTTT CASSLRDTYSNQPQHF
NA TRBJ1-2 TRBV4-3 NA TGCGCCAGCAGCCAAGATCGTAGGACTCCTAACTATGGCTACACCTTC CASSQDRRTPNYGYTF
TRBD2 TRBJ2-5 TRBV7-9 NA TGTGCCAGCACCCAGGCGGCTAGCGGAGAGACCCAGTACTTC CASTQAASGETQYF
TRBD2 TRBJ2-7 TRBV5-4 few TGTGCCAGCAGCCCCCTAGCGGGAGACGAGCAGTACTTC CASSPLAGDEQYF
TRBD2 TRBJ2-1 TRBV4-1 NA TGCGCCAGCAGCCAACCTACTAGCGGGGGTTTTTACAATGAGCAGTTCTTC CASSQPTSGGFYNEQFF